These T cell receptor beta chains were read from a single sample in a study of T cells in Graves' hyperthyroidism and ophthalmopathy. TCRdb re-called the multiplex PCR reads with MiXCR, one entry per CDR3 protein. In the table there are about 610,000 distinct CDR3 sequences, roughly 15% of which are singletons. The sequencing sample was made of blood. These receptors all stem from a woman aged 40 to 55 with Graves' ophthalmopathy. Both conserved end residues are part of each CDR3. The D gene is left open where the match is weak. Size is omitted from some rows. Given values are once, few, many or a class for expanded clones.

j_call,clone_size,d_call,v_call,cdr3_nt,cdr3_aa
TRBJ1-1,many,TRBD1,TRBV28,TGTGCCAGCAGTTTATACAGGGGGCTGGCTTTCTTT,CASSLYRGLAFF
TRBJ1-5,few,NA,TRBV20-1,TGCAGTGCTAGAGACCGGCGGGGGTATGTCAATCAGCCCCAGCATTTT,CSARDRRGYVNQPQHF
TRBJ2-6,many,NA,TRBV9,TGTGCCAGCAGCTCATCCCCCGAAATGGGGGCCAACGTCCTGACTTTC,CASSSSPEMGANVLTF
TRBJ2-7,many,TRBD2,TRBV6-1,TGTGCCAGCAGTGCTACCCACATCGGACTAGCGGCAGCCTACGAGCAGTACTTC,CASSATHIGLAAAYEQYF
TRBJ2-7,many,NA,TRBV7-2,TGTGCCAGCAGCTTGGGACTGCTGAGCTCCTACGAGCAGTACTTC,CASSLGLLSSYEQYF
TRBJ1-1,many,NA,TRBV4-1,TGCGCCAGCAGCCAAGTCGAAGGGTTAGCTTTCTTT,CASSQVEGLAFF
TRBJ1-5,many,TRBD1,TRBV2,TGTGCCAGCAGTTCGGGACAGTCAGTGGGGCCCCAGCATTTT,CASSSGQSVGPQHF
TRBJ1-1,many,NA,TRBV20-1,TGCAGTGCTAGAGATGGGGGAAGGACTGAAGCTTTCTTT,CSARDGGRTEAFF
TRBJ1-2,NA,NA,TRBV6-1,TGTGCCAGCACTATCATCGAGGGGAGTAACTATGGCTACACCTTC,CASTIIEGSNYGYTF
TRBJ1-5,many,TRBD1,TRBV6-2/TRBV6-3,TGTGCCAGCAAGGGACAGCCCAATCAGCCCCAGCATTTT,CASKGQPNQPQHF
TRBJ1-2,few,NA,TRBV5-1,TGCGCCAGCAGCTTGGCCACGGCCCTATATGGCTACACCTTC,CASSLATALYGYTF
TRBJ2-2,many,NA,TRBV19,TGTGCCAGCATAGCGTCGTGGGCCGGGGAGCTGTTTTTT,CASIASWAGELFF
TRBJ1-5,many,NA,TRBV20-1,TGCAGTGCTAGAGATCCCGGAGGCATCTCCCAGCCCCAGCATTTT,CSARDPGGISQPQHF
TRBJ2-4,many,NA,TRBV6-1,TGTGCCAGCAGTAGCAACGGGGGAATAGCCAAAAACATTCAGTACTTC,CASSSNGGIAKNIQYF
TRBJ2-5,many,NA,TRBV28,TGTGCCAGCAGCAGAAACGAAGAGACCCAGTACTTC,CASSRNEETQYF
TRBJ1-1,many,NA,TRBV11-3,TGTGCCAGCAGCTTGGGCCCAGCCAACACTGAAGCTTTCTTT,CASSLGPANTEAFF
TRBJ2-7,many,TRBD1,TRBV28,TGTGCCAGCACCAAGACAGGGCCACCCTACGAGCAGTACTTC,CASTKTGPPYEQYF
TRBJ1-2,many,TRBD1,TRBV5-1,TGCGCCAGCAGCTACGGACAGGGGCCCCCTACTAACTATGGCTACACCTTC,CASSYGQGPPTNYGYTF
TRBJ1-1,many,NA,TRBV27,TGTGCCACCAGGGGTTCGGCAGGGCGGGACACTGAAGCTTTCTTT,CATRGSAGRDTEAFF
TRBJ1-1,many,NA,TRBV7-6,TGTGCCAGCAGCTTAGAGGTCATAACTGAAGCTTTCTTT,CASSLEVITEAFF
TRBJ2-5,many,NA,TRBV24-1,TGTGCCACCAGTGATTTGTCGGCGAAAGAGACCCAGTACTTC,CATSDLSAKETQYF
TRBJ2-2,few,TRBD1,TRBV6-7,TGTGCCAGCAGTTATCCCCTGACAGGGACCAAACTTGAGGAGCTGTTTTTT,CASSYPLTGTKLEELFF
TRBJ2-7,many,TRBD1,TRBV10-2,TGCGCCAGCAGTGAGTCGATCTCCAGGGGGCATGAGCAGTACTTC,CASSESISRGHEQYF
TRBJ1-1,many,TRBD1,TRBV28,TGTGCCAGCAGTCCCGTCAGACAGGGGGCTGGGGACACTGAAGCTTTCTTT,CASSPVRQGAGDTEAFF
TRBJ1-1,many,NA,TRBV11-1,TGTGCCAGCAGCTTTTCAGCGAACACTGAAGCTTTCTTT,CASSFSANTEAFF
TRBJ2-2,many,NA,TRBV20-1,TGCAGTAACCAAGAACCGAACACCGGGGAGCTGTTTTTT,CSNQEPNTGELFF
TRBJ2-4,many,NA,TRBV20-1,TGCAGTGCTAACCTACCAGCCAAAAACATTCAGTACTTC,CSANLPAKNIQYF
TRBJ2-4,many,TRBD1,TRBV12-3/TRBV12-4,TGTGCCAGCAGTTTTGGGATGCGGACAGGAGAAAACATTCAGTACTTC,CASSFGMRTGENIQYF
TRBJ2-7,many,NA,TRBV7-2,TGTGCCAGCAGCTTAGAACTGGTTTCTCTGGCCGAGCAGTACTTC,CASSLELVSLAEQYF
TRBJ2-7,NA,NA,TRBV27,TGTGCCAGCAGTTGGACTGGCGGAAGCTCCTACGAGCAGTACTTC,CASSWTGGSSYEQYF
TRBJ1-2,NA,TRBD1,TRBV19,TGTGCCAGTAGTGTCGACAGGGAGAATGGCTACACCTTC,CASSVDRENGYTF
TRBJ1-1,many,NA,TRBV12-5,TGTGCTAGTGCCCTCAACAGGGAGACTGAAGCTTTCTTT,CASALNRETEAFF
TRBJ2-7,many,NA,TRBV27,TGTGCCAGCAGTTCCCAGGGTGGTACCTACGAGCAGTACTTC,CASSSQGGTYEQYF
TRBJ1-1,many,NA,TRBV30,TGTGCCTGGAGTGTAGAGGGGTCCACTGAAGCTTTCTTT,CAWSVEGSTEAFF
TRBJ1-2,many,NA,TRBV2,TGTGCCAGCATAAACCGAGGGGGTGGCTACACCTTC,CASINRGGGYTF
TRBJ2-7,NA,TRBD2,TRBV3-1,TGTGCCAGCAGCCCCCCAGCGGGAGAACGTCACGAGCAGTACTTC,CASSPPAGERHEQYF
TRBJ2-5,NA,TRBD2,TRBV20-1,TGCAGTGCTGATGGGGGAGGGGCACAAGAGACCCAGTACTTC,CSADGGGAQETQYF
TRBJ2-3,many,NA,TRBV7-3,TGTGCCAGCAGCTTAACGCCTAGCACAGATACGCAGTATTTT,CASSLTPSTDTQYF
TRBJ1-1,many,NA,TRBV11-2,TGTGCCAGCAGCTTAGATCTCGGGGGGGGGAACACTGAAGCTTTCTTT,CASSLDLGGGNTEAFF
TRBJ2-7,many,TRBD2,TRBV6-2/TRBV6-3,TGTGCCACCCACAAGACCGGGACTAGCGGGAGGGTGCAGTACTTC,CATHKTGTSGRVQYF
TRBJ2-7,NA,NA,TRBV7-9,TGTGCCAGCAGCTTAGTGGATGGCACCTACGAGCAGTACTTC,CASSLVDGTYEQYF
TRBJ1-1,many,NA,TRBV6-5,TGTGCCAGCAGTCCTCGACACGGGTTAGGGAACACTGAAGCTTTCTTT,CASSPRHGLGNTEAFF
TRBJ2-7,many,TRBD1,TRBV2,TGTGCCAGCAGTTTCTACAGGGGGACGAACGAGCAGTACTTC,CASSFYRGTNEQYF
TRBJ1-5,few,TRBD1,TRBV18,TGTGCCAGCTCACCATTTGACAGGGGCGGTCAGCAGCCCCAGCATTTT,CASSPFDRGGQQPQHF
TRBJ2-7,NA,NA,TRBV27,TGTGCCAGCAGTTTGCTCCGGGACGGACTTACCTACGAGCAGTACTTC,CASSLLRDGLTYEQYF
TRBJ2-7,many,NA,TRBV4-1,TGCGCCAGCAGCCAAGGTCCAGGGGAAGTCCACGAGCAGTACTTC,CASSQGPGEVHEQYF
TRBJ2-4,few,NA,TRBV7-9,TGTGCCAGCCGCGGGGCACCCAAAAACATTCAGTACTTC,CASRGAPKNIQYF
TRBJ2-7,many,NA,TRBV29-1,TGCAGCGTAAGGCTCTCGGGCTCAAGCGAGCAGTACTTC,CSVRLSGSSEQYF
TRBJ2-5,NA,NA,TRBV10-2,TGCGCCACTCGCATAGGGGCGCAGGAGACCCAGTACTTC,CATRIGAQETQYF
TRBJ1-1,NA,TRBD1,TRBV4-3,TGCGCCAGCAGCCGGGACAGAACTTACACTGAAGCTTTCTTT,CASSRDRTYTEAFF
TRBJ2-7,many,TRBD2,TRBV20-1,TGCAGTGCCTCTCCCTTAGGACTAGCGGGAGGGCCAACGTACGAGCAGTACTTC,CSASPLGLAGGPTYEQYF
TRBJ2-5,many,NA,TRBV4-1,TGCGCCAGCAGCCAGCGGGTCCAACCCTCAGAGACCCAGTACTTC,CASSQRVQPSETQYF
TRBJ2-1,many,NA,TRBV7-2,TGTGCCAGCAGCTTAGGGCGTCCACCCTACAATGAGCAGTTCTTC,CASSLGRPPYNEQFF
TRBJ1-5,many,NA,TRBV7-2,TGTGCCAGCAGCTTGGGGACCTCTAATCAGCCCCAGCATTTT,CASSLGTSNQPQHF
TRBJ2-7,many,TRBD2,TRBV20-1,TGCAGTGCTTTCCGGAGCGGGAGAAGCTACGAGCAGTACTTC,CSAFRSGRSYEQYF
TRBJ2-2,few,TRBD1,TRBV5-1,TGCGCCAGCAGCGTTGGACAGGGAGGCACCGGGGAGCTGTTTTTT,CASSVGQGGTGELFF